The 24 T cell receptor beta chains presented below share a single source sample, sequenced in a study of cytomegalovirus exposure and HLA in healthy donors. 13 Jbeta primers and 60 Vbeta primers were used for the PCR. Sequencing was performed with immunoSEQ multiplex PCR; in TCRdb, only in-frame clones are kept and a portion is missing. The table shows 98,000 or so clones, with approximately 80% occurring only once. Sequenced material: PBMCs. The receptors derive from a woman in her thirties or forties in good health and CMV-seronegative.

The chain links TRBV4-3 to TRBJ2-2; 9 bases map to TRBD2. This CDR3 has 16 amino acids. The V and J ends lost 4 bases and 4 bases, in that order; junction bases with no gene match: 7. Per the germline V gene, CDR1 is LGHNA and CDR2 is YSLEER. CDR3 in amino acids: CASSPYLAGPTGELFF. The CDR3 nucleotides read TGCGCCAGCAGCCCCTACCTAGCGGGGCCCACCGGGGAGCTGTTTTTT.

CDR3 residues: CASSVGQATDTQYF. The CDR3 DNA sequence: TGTGCCAGCAGCGTAGGACAGGCCACAGATACGCAGTATTTT. The chain has TRBV9 and TRBJ2-3, with a tentative D call TRBD1 (6 bases). V dropped 0 bases and J dropped 2 bases, with 7 bases sitting between them. This CDR3 contains 14 residues. CDR1 and CDR2 (germline): SGDLS, YYNGEE.

The V gene is TRBV28, the J gene TRBJ2-2; D possibly corresponds to TRBD1 (6 bases). V gave up 4 bases and J gave up 3 bases, with 12 bases separating them. This CDR3 has 15 residues. Germline-derived CDR1 and CDR2 are MDHEN and SYDVKM. The CDR3 bases are TGTGCCAGCAGTTCTCCCAGGGGAGACACCGGGGAGCTGTTTTTT. Its translation is CASSSPRGDTGELFF. Full variable domain (remainder filled in from reference TRBV28 and TRBJ2-2): DVKVTQSSRYLVKRTGEKVFLECVQDMDHENMFWYRQDPGLGLRLIYFSYDVKMKEKGDIPEGYSVSREKKERFSLILESASTNQTSMYLCASSSPRGDTGELFFGEGSRLTVL.

This clone was seen only a few times. J is TRBJ2-2 and V is TRBV9, with 9 bases that match TRBD2. The germline CDR1 and CDR2 sequences are SGDLS and YYNGEE. V lost 0 bases and J lost 6; bases outside the gene matches: 12. There are 18 residues in the CDR3. CDR3 DNA: TGTGCCAGCAGCGTAGGGCTAGCGGGGAGGGGAGGCTCCGGGGAGCTGTTTTTT. Translated: CASSVGLAGRGGSGELFF. Using reference TRBV9 and TRBJ2-2 for the parts outside the CDR3, the full variable domain is DSGVTQTPKHLITATGQRVTLRCSPRSGDLSVYWYQQSLDQGLQFLIQYYNGEERAKGNILERFSAQQFPDLHSELNLSSLELGDSALYFCASSVGLAGRGGSGELFFGEGSRLTVL.

The chain combines TRBV5-4 with TRBJ1-2; 11 nucleotides match TRBD1. After removal of 2 bases from V and 8 bases from J, the junction contained 8 bases not matched to a gene. The germline gives CDR1 SGHNT, CDR2 YYREEE (reference sequence). The CDR3 has 15 residues. CDR3 nucleotide sequence: TGTGCCAGCAGCTTCGGACAGGGGGCTAGGGGAGGCTACACCTTC. Amino acid sequence: CASSFGQGARGGYTF.

The chain combines TRBV29-1 with TRBJ2-3; D is possibly TRBD1 (6 bases). Germline V gene sequence: CDR1 SQVTM, CDR2 ANQGSEA. This CDR3 is built from 13 residues. Trimming stripped 4 bases from V and 2 bases from J, with 10 bases between. CDR3 loop: CSVATGATDTQYF. The CDR3 nucleotides read TGCAGCGTTGCGACAGGAGCCACAGATACGCAGTATTTT.

The genes are TRBV28 and TRBJ2-2, with TRBD2 as a possible D gene (6 bases). From germline, CDR1 is MDHEN and CDR2 SYDVKM. The CDR3 consists of 16 residues. V lost 5 bases and J lost 5, with 18 bases in between. The CDR3 DNA reads TGTGCCAGCAGTGCCCCTGGGGAGGATCAGACCGGGGAGCTGTTTTTT. It is translated as CASSAPGEDQTGELFF. Using reference TRBV28 and TRBJ2-2 for the parts outside the CDR3, the full variable domain is DVKVTQSSRYLVKRTGEKVFLECVQDMDHENMFWYRQDPGLGLRLIYFSYDVKMKEKGDIPEGYSVSREKKERFSLILESASTNQTSMYLCASSAPGEDQTGELFFGEGSRLTVL.

The V call is TRBV7-8, the J call TRBJ1-1, with no clear D. Trimming stripped 2 bases from V and 1 base from J, with 11 bases between. CDR3 size: 15 residues. Germline-derived CDR1 and CDR2 are SGHVS and FQNEAQ. Written as DNA, the CDR3 is TGTGCCAGCAGCTTACGGGATTTTGGGAACACTGAAGCTTTCTTT. Its protein is CASSLRDFGNTEAFF.

This chain joins TRBV7-2 and TRBJ2-5, with TRBD2 matching 13 bases. The J call may be mistaken, given a closer DNA end match to TRBJ2-7. The CDR3 has 16 residues. Per the germline V gene, CDR1 is SGHTA and CDR2 is FQGNSA. The CDR3, as DNA: TGTGCCAGCAGCTGGAGACTAGCGGGAGGTGTCGACGAGCAGTACTTC. Translation: CASSWRLAGGVDEQYF.

The chain couples TRBV19 to TRBJ2-1; D remains unclear. Germline CDR1 and CDR2: LNHDA and SQIVND (reference sequence). The CDR3 runs 15 residues. V was trimmed by 0 bases and J by 7 bases, leaving 13 bases between them. CDR3 DNA sequence: TGTGCCAGTAGTATAGATCTCCAGGTTTCGAATGAGCAGTTCTTC. Translation gives CASSIDLQVSNEQFF. The variable domain in full, with the rest retrieved from reference TRBV19 and TRBJ2-1, is DGGITQSPKYLFRKEGQNVTLSCEQNLNHDAMYWYRQDPGQGLRLIYYSQIVNDFQKGDIAEGYSVSREKKESFPLTVTSAQKNPTAFYLCASSIDLQVSNEQFFGPGTRLTVL.

V is TRBV4-1 and J is TRBJ2-5, with 7 bases lining up with TRBD2. The length of the CDR3 is 17 residues. CDR1 and CDR2 (germline): MGHRA, YSYEKL. The ends lost 2 bases at V and 5 bases at J; junction bases unmatched: 14. CDR3 sequence reads: CASSQSHGGSRAETQYF. The CDR3 nucleotides are TGCGCCAGCAGCCAAAGTCATGGCGGGAGCAGGGCTGAGACCCAGTACTTC.

V usage is TRBV18 and J usage is TRBJ1-1; 10 bases are shared with TRBD1. Looked up from germline, CDR1 is KGHSH and CDR2 is LQKENI. V gave up 6 bases and J gave up 4 bases; unmatched junction bases: 17. The CDR3 is 18 amino acids. As DNA, the CDR3 is TGTGCCAGCTCCTACCTGAGTGCGGGACAGGGGACGGGCACTGAAGCTTTCTTT. It encodes CASSYLSAGQGTGTEAFF.

The genes are TRBV14 and TRBJ2-3; possible D gene TRBD2, 5 bases. Germline V gene lookup returns CDR1 SGHDN and CDR2 FVKESK. The CDR3 loop spans 14 amino acids. The V gene lost 7 bases and the J gene lost 2 bases, with 13 bases spanning the gap. The CDR3, as DNA: TGTGCCAGCACCAGTACTAGGGTCACAGATACGCAGTATTTT. This codes for CASTSTRVTDTQYF.

The V gene is TRBV7-2, the J gene TRBJ2-1; D gene ambiguous. V lost 2 bases and J 5 bases, leaving 10 bases between the germline ends. This CDR3 region has 14 residues. Germline V CDR1 and CDR2: SGHTA, FQGNSA. The CDR3 spells CASSLYLINNEQFF. CDR3 nucleotides: TGTGCCAGCAGCTTATATCTAATCAACAATGAGCAGTTCTTC.

V usage is TRBV6-5 and J usage is TRBJ1-2; unclear D gene. Looked up from germline, CDR1 is MNHEY and CDR2 is SVGAGI. The CDR3 runs 14 residues. Trimming removed 2 bases at V and 0 bases at J, with 7 bases between. In DNA, the CDR3 is TGTGCCAGCAGTTACCGGGGAGCTAACTATGGCTACACCTTC. As protein: CASSYRGANYGYTF.

The rearrangement uses TRBV5-8 and TRBJ2-5; the match to TRBD1 covers 10 bases. V dropped 2 bases and J dropped 4; count of bases not matched to a gene: 20. CDR3 length equals 20 residues. CDR1 and CDR2 from the germline V gene are SGHTS and YDEGEE. The CDR3 is CASSLSSGTGDISDVETQYF. In DNA, the CDR3 is TGTGCCAGCAGCTTATCTTCCGGGACAGGGGATATAAGTGATGTAGAGACCCAGTACTTC.

The J gene is TRBJ2-5, the V gene TRBV7-9; D may be TRBD2 (7 bases). Trimming pared 7 bases from V and 4 bases from J, leaving 22 bases between. Germline CDR1 reads SEHNR; CDR2 reads FQNEAQ (reference sequence). The CDR3 length is 16 residues. CDR3: CASTSYVGGGRETQYF. DNA of the CDR3: TGTGCCAGCACCTCGTACGTGGGGGGCGGGAGAGAGACCCAGTACTTC.

This chain uses TRBV7-9 with TRBJ2-2, with TRBD1 identical over 10 bases. Germline V gene lookup returns CDR1 SEHNR and CDR2 FQNEAQ (reference sequence). V was pared by 7 bases and J by 4 bases, with 9 bases of the junction left unmatched. The CDR3 is 16 residues long. CDR3 amino acids: CASTDSGTGATGELFF. CDR3 DNA: TGTGCCAGCACCGATTCCGGGACAGGGGCCACCGGGGAGCTGTTTTTT.

The chain uses TRBV7-6 and TRBJ2-4; 8 nucleotides align to TRBD1. The CDR3 runs to 15 residues. Germline V lookup: CDR1 SGHVS, CDR2 FNYEAQ. Germline trimming cut 5 bases from V and 7 bases from J; bases unmatched to any gene: 10. The CDR3 sequence: CASSLSGGAGNIQYF. As DNA, the CDR3 is TGTGCCAGCAGCCTCTCAGGGGGCGCCGGGAACATTCAGTACTTC.

The chain uses TRBV18 and TRBJ2-3; 10 bases line up with TRBD1. The CDR3 loop spans 15 amino acids. The germline CDR1 and CDR2 sequences are KGHSH and LQKENI. V lost 2 bases to trimming and J lost 2 bases; unmatched junction nucleotides: 1. The DNA for the CDR3 is TGTGCCAGCTCACCAGGGACAGGGGTCACAGATACGCAGTATTTT. This sequence encodes CASSPGTGVTDTQYF.

The J gene is TRBJ1-5, the V gene TRBV4-1, with 8 bases identical to TRBD1. The CDR3 loop spans 17 amino acids. J was trimmed by 1 base and V by 5 bases; bases with no gene match: 10. Germline lookup yields CDR1 MGHRA and CDR2 YSYEKL. The CDR3 nucleotides are TGCGCCAGCAGCTCAGTCAGGGGGCCTATGAGCAATCAGCCCCAGCATTTT. Translation: CASSSVRGPMSNQPQHF.

The chain is built from TRBV7-9 and TRBJ2-7; TRBD1 aligns across 8 bases. There are 15 residues in the CDR3. The V segment lost 4 bases and the J segment 0 bases; nucleotides outside the gene matches: 5. Looked up from germline, CDR1 is SEHNR and CDR2 is FQNEAQ (reference sequence). The CDR3: CASSSSGQASYEQYF. In DNA, the CDR3 is TGTGCCAGCAGCTCCTCGGGACAGGCCTCCTACGAGCAGTACTTC.

The chain has TRBV19 and TRBJ1-5; 9 bases line up with TRBD1. The CDR3 totals 15 residues. The junction had 9 bases not matched to a gene; V was cut back by 8 bases and J by 4 bases. Germline V CDR1 and CDR2: LNHDA, SQIVND (reference sequence). CDR3 coding DNA: TGTGCCAGTCAACAGGGGGCACAAATTAATCAGCCCCAGCATTTT. As protein: CASQQGAQINQPQHF.

The chain recombines TRBV7-9 with TRBJ2-7; unclear D gene. The germline V gene has CDR1 SEHNR and CDR2 FQNEAQ (reference sequence). CDR3 length: 13 amino acids. V shed 4 bases and J shed 7 bases, with 14 bases lying between them. CDR3: CASSSPLLGEQYF. The CDR3 nucleotides read TGTGCCAGCAGCTCTCCCCTGCTCGGGGAGCAGTACTTC. Full variable domain (remainder filled in from reference TRBV7-9 and TRBJ2-7): DTGVSQNPRHKITKRGQNVTFRCDPISEHNRLYWYRQTLGQGPEFLTYFQNEAQLEKSRLLSDRFSAERPKGSFSTLEIQRTEQGDSAMYLCASSSPLLGEQYFGPGTRLTVT.